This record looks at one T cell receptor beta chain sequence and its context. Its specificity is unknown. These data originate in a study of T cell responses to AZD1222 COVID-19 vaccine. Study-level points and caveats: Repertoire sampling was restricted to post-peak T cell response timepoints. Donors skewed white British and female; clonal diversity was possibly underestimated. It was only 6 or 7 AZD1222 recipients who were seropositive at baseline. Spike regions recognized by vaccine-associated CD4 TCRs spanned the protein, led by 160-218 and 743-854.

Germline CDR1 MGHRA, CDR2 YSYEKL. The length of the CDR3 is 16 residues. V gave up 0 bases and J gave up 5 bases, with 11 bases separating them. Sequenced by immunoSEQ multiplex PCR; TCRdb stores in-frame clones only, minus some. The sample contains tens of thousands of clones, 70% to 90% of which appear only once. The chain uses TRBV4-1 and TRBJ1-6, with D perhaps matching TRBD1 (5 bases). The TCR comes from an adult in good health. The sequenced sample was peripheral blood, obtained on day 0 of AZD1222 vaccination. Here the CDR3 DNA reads TGCGCCAGCAGCCAAGATGGGGACGGGGATAATTCACCCCTCCACTTT. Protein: CASSQDGDGDNSPLHF.